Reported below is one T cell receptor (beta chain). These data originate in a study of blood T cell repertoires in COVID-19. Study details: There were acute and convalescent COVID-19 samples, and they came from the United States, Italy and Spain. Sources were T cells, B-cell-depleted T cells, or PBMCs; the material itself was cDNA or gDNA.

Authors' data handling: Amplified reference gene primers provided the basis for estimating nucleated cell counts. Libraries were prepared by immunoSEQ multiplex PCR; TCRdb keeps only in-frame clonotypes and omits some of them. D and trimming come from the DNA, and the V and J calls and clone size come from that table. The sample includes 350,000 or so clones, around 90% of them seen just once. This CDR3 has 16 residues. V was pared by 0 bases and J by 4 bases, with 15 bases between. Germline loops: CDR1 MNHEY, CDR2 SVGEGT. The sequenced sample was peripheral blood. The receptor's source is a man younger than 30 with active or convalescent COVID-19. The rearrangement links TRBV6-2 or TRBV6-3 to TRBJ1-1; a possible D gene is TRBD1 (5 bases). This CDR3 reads CASSYSRSGDSTEAFF. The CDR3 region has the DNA TGTGCCAGCAGTTACTCGAGGTCGGGGGATAGCACTGAAGCTTTCTTT.